Each of the 19 T cell receptor beta chains below was sequenced from the same sample in a study of somatic mutations in cytotoxic T cells in rheumatoid arthritis. Profiled with immunoSEQ multiplex PCR; TCRdb holds only in-frame clones, not every one. The sample comprises fewer than 25,000 clones, roughly 87% of which are singletons, and approximately 10% rests with the top ten. The sequencing input was CD8+ T cells sorted from blood. These receptor sequences come from a woman between 50 and 59 years old in good health.

V gene TRBV4-1 combines with J gene TRBJ2-2; no clear D. Germline V gives CDR1 MGHRA, CDR2 YSYEKL. With 2 bases removed from V and 1 base from J, the gap between germline ends came to 11 bases. The CDR3 runs 16 residues. This chain's CDR3 is CASSQIYPENTGELFF. The CDR3 coding sequence is TGCGCCAGCAGCCAAATTTATCCGGAGAACACCGGGGAGCTGTTTTTT.

V usage is TRBV6-5 and J usage is TRBJ2-3; 7 positions agree with TRBD2. V trimming: 6 bases; J trimming: 8 bases; junction bases outside the gene matches: 2. The V gene's germline CDR1 is MNHEY and CDR2 SVGAGI. This CDR3 comprises 11 residues. The CDR3 DNA sequence: TGTGCCAGCAGCCCGGGGGGTACGCAGTATTTT. This gives the protein CASSPGGTQYF.

The V call is TRBV14, the J call TRBJ1-2, with D perhaps matching TRBD1 (6 bases). Trimming took off 0 bases at V and 3 bases at J, with 17 bases between the two ends. Looked up from germline, CDR1 is SGHDN and CDR2 is FVKESK. This CDR3 contains 17 residues. The CDR3 reads CASSQDRGRVRDYGYTF. The CDR3 nucleotides are TGTGCCAGCAGCCAAGACCGGGGGCGGGTTCGGGACTATGGCTACACCTTC.

The rearrangement uses TRBV11-1 and TRBJ2-1; tentative D call: TRBD1 (5 bases). Germline CDR1 reads SGHAT; CDR2 reads FQDESV (reference sequence). The CDR3 sequence is 13 residues long. V was trimmed by 3 bases and J by 7 bases, leaving 10 bases between them. The DNA of the CDR3 is TGTGCCAGCAGCTTGGACGACAGAAATGAGCAGTTCTTC. Translation: CASSLDDRNEQFF.

The gene calls are TRBV4-1 and TRBJ2-7; TRBD1 agrees at 7 bases. The CDR3 contains 15 residues. Germline V gene lookup returns CDR1 MGHRA and CDR2 YSYEKL. The J segment lost 0 bases and the V segment lost 7 bases, leaving 9 bases of the junction unmatched. The CDR3 nucleotides read TGCGCCAGCAAGTCCGGGACAGCGAACTCCTACGAGCAGTACTTC. It encodes CASKSGTANSYEQYF.

The chain has TRBV11-2 and TRBJ2-3, with 9 bases lining up with TRBD1. The V segment lost 5 bases and the J segment 9 bases; nucleotides outside the gene matches: 6. This CDR3 spans 13 amino acids. The germline V gene has CDR1 SGHAT and CDR2 FQNNGV. Written as DNA, the CDR3 is TGTGCCAGCAGCCCCGGGACAGGGAACACGCAGTATTTT. This translates into CASSPGTGNTQYF.

The chain has TRBV29-1 and TRBJ2-3, with 11 bases identical to TRBD2. Germline V gene data show CDR1 as SQVTM and CDR2 as ANQGSEA. The CDR3 is 12 amino acids. Unmatched junction bases numbered 3, after V lost 7 bases and J lost 6 bases. The CDR3 protein is CSASGRQDTQYF. In nucleotides, the CDR3 is TGCAGCGCTAGCGGGAGGCAGGATACGCAGTATTTT.

This chain connects TRBV7-2 to TRBJ2-1; 12 positions agree with TRBD2. CDR3 size: 14 residues. V lost 5 bases, J lost 7 bases, and 3 bases stayed unmatched. Germline loops: CDR1 SGHTA, CDR2 FQGNSA. In nucleotides, the CDR3 is TGTGCCAGCAGCCGACTAGCGGGGGTTAATGAGCAGTTCTTC. It is translated as CASSRLAGVNEQFF. Looking up the rest from reference TRBV7-2 and TRBJ2-1 gives the full variable domain: GAGVSQSPSNKVTEKGKDVELRCDPISGHTALYWYRQSLGQGLEFLIYFQGNSAPDKSGLPSDRFSAERTGGSVSTLTIQRTQQEDSAVYLCASSRLAGVNEQFFGPGTRLTVL.

In its sample, this clone was seen once. The J gene is TRBJ2-3, the V gene TRBV7-2, with D perhaps matching TRBD2 (5 bases). V was shortened by 1 base and J by 3 bases, with 8 bases between the two germline ends. This CDR3 region has 14 residues. Germline CDR1 is SGHTA and CDR2 is FQGNSA. The CDR3 reads CASSLVEGTDTQYF. In nucleotides, the CDR3 is TGTGCCAGCAGCTTAGTTGAGGGAACAGATACGCAGTATTTT.

The chain has TRBV28 and TRBJ2-1; perhaps TRBD1 as D (6 bases). The CDR3 runs 13 residues. The germline V gene has CDR1 MDHEN and CDR2 SYDVKM. V lost 2 bases, J lost 6 bases, and 8 bases lay in between. Here the CDR3 reads CASSLRRGNEQFF. The CDR3 region has the DNA TGTGCCAGCAGTTTACGCAGGGGCAATGAGCAGTTCTTC.

This sequence joins TRBV11-2 and TRBJ2-2; weak D call: TRBD2 (5 bases). Per germline, CDR1 SGHAT and CDR2 FQNNGV. Trimming pared 4 bases from V and 4 bases from J, leaving 10 bases between. The CDR3 is 14 amino acids. DNA of the CDR3: TGTGCCAGCAGCTGGAGCGGTTCCACCGGGGAGCTGTTTTTT. Protein: CASSWSGSTGELFF.

The chain is built from TRBV7-3 and TRBJ2-2; D remains ambiguous. The germline CDR1 and CDR2 sequences are SGHTA and FQGTGA. This CDR3 has 15 residues. Between the trimmed V and J ends, which lost 2 bases and 2 bases, there was a span of 9 bases. CDR3 region: CASSLRPVNTGELFF. The CDR3 nucleotides read TGTGCCAGCAGCTTACGGCCGGTAAACACCGGGGAGCTGTTTTTT.

This clone was picked up one time. The chain uses TRBV4-1 and TRBJ2-1; D possibly matches TRBD1 or TRBD2 (5 bases each). Trimming left V 2 bases short and J 1 base short, with 9 bases between. The CDR3 spans 15 residues. CDR1 and CDR2 from the germline V gene are MGHRA and YSYEKL. The CDR3 coding sequence is TGCGCCAGCAGCCAACAGGGACCGTCCTACAATGAGCAGTTCTTC. It specifies CASSQQGPSYNEQFF.

This clone came up once. The chain has TRBV6-1 and TRBJ2-2; no definite D call. CDR1 is MNHNS, CDR2 SASEGT, per germline. V lost 3 bases, J lost 6 bases, and 2 bases lay in between. This CDR3 contains 11 residues. In DNA, the CDR3 is TGTGCCAGCAGTGATTCCGGGGAGCTGTTTTTT. As protein: CASSDSGELFF.

V usage is TRBV28 and J usage is TRBJ2-2; 10 bases match TRBD1. The junction had 4 bases not matched to a gene; V was cut back by 3 bases and J by 6 bases. The CDR3 totals 15 residues. Germline CDR1 MDHEN, CDR2 SYDVKM. This chain's CDR3 is CASSFGTGESGELFF. The CDR3 DNA follows: TGTGCCAGCAGTTTTGGGACAGGGGAATCCGGGGAGCTGTTTTTT. Supplemented by reference TRBV28 and TRBJ2-2, the full variable domain reads DVKVTQSSRYLVKRTGEKVFLECVQDMDHENMFWYRQDPGLGLRLIYFSYDVKMKEKGDIPEGYSVSREKKERFSLILESASTNQTSMYLCASSFGTGESGELFFGEGSRLTVL.

The chain employs TRBV4-1 and TRBJ2-1; unclear D gene. The CDR3 has 13 amino acids. Germline V lookup: CDR1 MGHRA, CDR2 YSYEKL. Trimming removed 0 bases at V and 8 bases at J, with 8 bases between. In nucleotides, the CDR3 is TGCGCCAGCAGCCAAGATTCACTGGATGAGCAGTTCTTC. This gives the protein CASSQDSLDEQFF.

The chain uses TRBV30 and TRBJ2-7; tentatively, D is TRBD1 (5 bases). Germline lookup yields CDR1 GTSNPN and CDR2 SVGIG (reference sequence). Deletions cut 0 bases from V and 6 bases from J, with 15 bases between. The CDR3 totals 14 residues. CDR3 bases: TGTGCCTGGAGTGTAGAGTGGGGAAGGGGCGAGCAGTACTTC. This encodes CAWSVEWGRGEQYF.

The chain recombines TRBV5-1 with TRBJ2-7; D might be TRBD1 (7 bases). Per germline, CDR1 SGHRS and CDR2 YFSETQ. There are 16 residues in the CDR3. V dropped 7 bases and J dropped 2 bases, with 22 bases sitting between them. This CDR3 is CASSLTAAGGTYEQYF. As DNA, the CDR3 is TGCGCCAGCTCCCTCACGGCGGCAGGGGGGACCTACGAGCAGTACTTC.

This clone was detected once. The chain recombines TRBV5-6 with TRBJ2-1; D gene ambiguous. This CDR3 has 13 amino acids. Germline V gives CDR1 SGHDT, CDR2 YYEEEE. The V and J ends lost 0 bases and 3 bases respectively, with 4 bases between them. CDR3 nucleotides: TGTGCCAGCAGCTTGGACAGCTACAATGAGCAGTTCTTC. It is translated as CASSLDSYNEQFF.